The table lists the clone carrying this T cell receptor (beta chain) with many counts. Its antigen remains unidentified. Unique molecular identifiers were incorporated during preparation of the TCRbeta library. TCRdb redid the calling of the PCR reads with MiXCR, one entry per CDR3 protein. The sample yields about 4,500 distinct CDR3 sequences, 25% seen once. The data belong to a study of T-cell reconstitution after alpha-beta-depleted transplantation in children. Overall study findings and caveats: T-cell counts and diversity at one year post-transplant came mainly from newly produced T cells. The study reportedly traced alpha-beta T cells about two months after transplant to several hundred expanded graft clones. Some patients showed high day-60 TCRbeta diversity, which derived from surviving recipient T cells and thymic progenitors.

Trimming removed 4 bases from V and 3 bases from J; junction bases left unmatched: 10. In germline, CDR1 is MGHRA, CDR2 YSYEKL. The CDR3 length is 16 residues. The receptor was isolated from a boy under three years old who had a stem cell transplant for SCID, so the T cells may come from the graft donor. The rearrangement links TRBV4-1 to TRBJ1-2; TRBD1 aligns across 8 bases. The sample was PBMCs, mostly from graft donor cells, taken 60 days after TCRalphabeta/CD19-depleted stem cell transplant. This CDR3 is CASSPRQGLVDYGYTF. Here the CDR3 DNA reads TGCGCCAGCAGCCCCCGACAGGGGTTGGTAGACTATGGCTACACCTTC.